This T cell receptor beta chain was recorded in a study of blood T cell repertoires in COVID-19. About the research overall: Samples came from the United States, Italy and Spain, spanning acute and convalescent COVID-19. Sources were T cells, B-cell-depleted T cells, or PBMCs; the material itself was cDNA or gDNA.

This clone came up a few times. Under the authors' procedure: Amplified reference gene primers provided the basis for estimating nucleated cell counts. Only in-frame clones appear in the TCRdb table, and some are missing; sequencing was by immunoSEQ multiplex PCR. V, J and clone size derive from that table, while D and trimming were established from the DNA sequence. The sample contains roughly 60,000 clones, approximately 84% of which appear only once. The sequence was obtained from a human donor in a cohort sampled during active COVID-19. Sequencing was performed on peripheral blood.

As DNA, the CDR3 is TGTGCCAGCAGCCTCCAGACAGGGGGAGGCGAGCAGTACTTC. This codes for CASSLQTGGGEQYF. This chain links TRBV7-2 with TRBJ2-7, with 9 bases aligning to TRBD1. The V gene's germline CDR1 is SGHTA and CDR2 FQGNSA. The CDR3 has 14 residues. V lost 5 bases to trimming and J lost 6 bases; unmatched junction nucleotides: 8.